This section outlines one T cell receptor (beta chain) sequence together with its context. This clonotype was recorded at least ten times. Its antigen target is currently unknown. Base quality data are lacking; no much larger clone is found one base away. Ophthalmopathy patients had moderately to severely active disease, with a Clinical Activity Score of 3 or more, a NOSPECS grade of 4 or more, and a disease duration of less than 3 months. Any patient with an uncontrolled infection, another autoimmune disease, pregnancy or lactation was excluded. Diagnoses were established on the basis of clinical symptoms, serum thyroxine and TRAb, thyroid ultrasound, and orbital computed tomography. PBMCs were separated from about 10 ml of fresh peripheral blood using Ficoll-Paque density gradient centrifugation. Total RNA was extracted with Trizol reagent, and quality was checked on an Agilent 2100 Bioanalyzer.

This entry is derived from a study of T cells in Graves' hyperthyroidism and ophthalmopathy (dated by TCRdb to between 2019 and 2020). Regarding the research as a whole: Peripheral blood was collected at initial diagnosis, before any treatment. TCR V-J signatures able to tell the groups apart were searched for in a discovery cohort of 95 or so patients, of whom about 40 had Graves' ophthalmopathy and around 58 had stable Graves' hyperthyroidism. An independent validation cohort of around 19 hyperthyroidism patients and 17 patients who later progressed to ophthalmopathy tested prospective prediction of ophthalmopathy. The 85 to 100 discovery patients were randomly split 7:3 into training and test sets. In more than five Graves' hyperthyroidism patients, the study also compared T-cell repertoires from thyroid tissue with T-cell repertoires from blood. Following sampling, methimazole starting at 30 mg daily was given to hyperthyroidism patients, and high-dose intravenous methylprednisolone was given to ophthalmopathy patients. The paper describes TCR Vbeta CDR3 sequencing of 135 peripheral blood samples, made up of about 41 ophthalmopathy patients, around 78 hyperthyroidism patients and 17 progressor patients.

Amplification of TCR beta CDR3 regions was carried out from RNA transcripts. A first-round RT-PCR of the TCR CDR3 used the HTBI primer set with the Qiagen OneStep RT-PCR kit. A second multiplex PCR round built the libraries, followed by size selection and purification. The libraries were sequenced on an Illumina HiSeq2000 using paired-end 100 bp reads. The authors' pipeline ran thus. SOAPnuke was used to process the raw data, removing reads that contained adapters or uncalled bases, had a mean Phred below 15, or lacked an exact match to the constant primer or identifier. COPE v1.2.5 was used to merge high-quality paired reads, and clonotypes were defined as unique nucleotide sequences. MiTCR v1.1 was used to align the clonotypes against IMGT TRBV, TRBD and TRBJ reference segments. The analysis was restricted to V-J combinations with a frequency above 0.0001, which together covered roughly 99% of the repertoires. The TCS score was defined as the ratio of F50 (clonal expansion) to E x V (chaos), calculated using BLOSUM62-based TCRdist between CDR3 peptides within each V-J. Welch's t-statistics and random forest reduced approximately 520 V-J features to 13, which were used in a naive Bayes classifier (R e1071). TCRdb itself trimmed the public reads at Q25 with fastp, ran MiXCR and retained productive beta chains. Each record represents a unique CDR3 protein, reported with the most common genes and DNA among its rows. TCRdb, not the original authors, processed these V and J calls. The sample table lists roughly 640,000 distinct CDR3 sequences, approximately 15% of them with a count of one. The top ten clonotypes cover more than 3% of the sample.

CDR1 and CDR2 were assigned from the germline V gene as MNHEY and SVGEGT. The cysteine opens and the phenylalanine closes a CDR3 of 15 amino acids. This entry keeps only the CDR3 DNA: 45 bases, framed from base 1. Trimming takes 7 bases off V and 8 bases off J; junction bases not matched to a gene: 16. Summary of the overall study and its limitations: Sample size was not statistically predetermined, and investigators were not blinded to group allocation. Ophthalmopathy was separated from stable hyperthyroidism by a 13 V-J signature model, with 87.88% sensitivity and about 81% specificity obtained in cross-validation and 80%/75% obtained in testing. During validation, the model predicted progression to ophthalmopathy a median of approximately 7 months ahead of onset, with around 71% sensitivity and 72% to 80% specificity. Most expanded thyroid clonotypes (frequency above 0.001) were also found in blood, which suggests that blood repertoires may mirror thyroid immune responses.

This receptor was taken from a woman between 40 and 50 years old with Graves' ophthalmopathy. The chain joins TRBV6-2 or TRBV6-3 to TRBJ1-2, and TRBD1 matches 7 of the central bases. The specimen sequenced was blood. The sequenced DNA is TGTGCCAGCAACCCACACCGGACAGGACGGAGCGGCTACACCTTC. Its translation reads: CASNPHRTGRSGYTF.